A single sample is the source of the 18 T cell receptor beta chains below, sequenced in a study of CD8 T cells in ankylosing spondylitis (dated by TCRdb to the late 2010s). For these TCRs, the target antigens are not known. General conclusions and limits of the study: A TCR beta motif made up of eight highly homologous amino acid variants appeared to be characteristic of blood from ankylosing spondylitis patients.

Library creation used 5' RACE. Sequenced using an Illumina HiSeq 2500. Using fastp trimming at Q25 and MiXCR clonotype assembly, TCRdb reanalyzed the public sequencing data and kept in-frame beta chains. Each CDR3 protein appears once, grouped with its most common genes and DNA. In all, the sample holds a few hundred thousand distinct CDR3 sequences, and 20% to 25% of those were seen once. About 17% of the sample is held by the ten biggest clonotypes. The sequencing sample was made of blood, either unsorted or a sorted T cell fraction (not recorded which). Receptors originate from a male donor with ankylosing spondylitis.

This clonotype was observed a few times. This chain links TRBV12-3 or TRBV12-4 with TRBJ2-2; D unresolved. Trimming cost V 6 bases and J 4 bases, with 12 bases left between them. This CDR3 has 14 amino acids. The CDR3 reads CASSFDIFTGELFF. CDR3 coding DNA: TGTGCCAGCAGCTTTGACATATTCACCGGGGAGCTGTTTTTT.

The genes are TRBV5-1 and TRBJ1-2, with 7 bases that match TRBD1. This CDR3 is built from 14 residues. Germline CDR1 is SGHRS and CDR2 is YFSETQ. The V gene end was trimmed by 4 bases and the J gene end by 2 bases; junction bases not matched to a gene: 5. The CDR3 DNA is TGCGCCAGCAGCACAATACAGGGGAACTATGGCTACACCTTC. This sequence encodes CASSTIQGNYGYTF.

This clonotype was detected only a few times. The chain joins TRBV29-1 to TRBJ1-3, with D unclear. The germline V and J ends were trimmed by 4 bases and 4 bases, with 11 bases remaining between them. There are 13 residues in the CDR3. Germline assignment: CDR1 SQVTM and CDR2 ANQGSEA. CDR3 residues: CSVVTGGGNTIYF. The CDR3 DNA follows: TGCAGCGTTGTTACGGGTGGCGGAAACACCATATATTTT.

The DNA of the CDR3 is TGCAGTGCTAGAGATAATCTAGCAGCGGATACGCAGTATTTT. This sequence encodes CSARDNLAADTQYF. The chain is built from TRBV20-1 and TRBJ2-3, with D perhaps TRBD2 (5 bases). The germline V gene has CDR1 DFQATT and CDR2 SNEGSKA (reference sequence). The CDR3 contains 14 residues. Trimming took off 0 bases at V and 6 bases at J, with 13 bases between the two ends.

This clonotype showed up just a few times. The J gene is TRBJ1-6, the V gene TRBV20-1; D is ambiguous. V shed 3 bases and J shed 9 bases, with 18 bases lying between them. Germline values: CDR1 DFQATT, CDR2 SNEGSKA (reference sequence). This CDR3 region has 15 residues. The chain's CDR3 is CSASAPLNVGSPLHF. DNA for the CDR3: TGCAGTGCTAGTGCTCCCCTGAACGTCGGTTCACCCCTCCACTTT.

This clonotype came up a few times. The chain couples TRBV20-1 to TRBJ2-7; 15 bases agree with TRBD2. Germline V gives CDR1 DFQATT, CDR2 SNEGSKA (reference sequence). The ends lost 5 bases at V and 4 bases at J; junction bases unmatched: 3. There are 14 residues in the CDR3. The CDR3 region has the DNA TGCAGTGCTTATGGGACTAGCGGGAGGTACGAGCAGTACTTC. It is translated as CSAYGTSGRYEQYF.

The chain couples TRBV7-2 to TRBJ2-2, with TRBD2 as a possible D gene (5 bases). V lost 3 bases and J 1 base, leaving 9 bases between the germline ends. The CDR3 sequence is 15 residues long. The germline CDR1 and CDR2 sequences are SGHTA and FQGNSA. The CDR3 region has the DNA TGTGCCAGCAGCTTCGCACTAGGGAACACCGGGGAGCTGTTTTTT. It translates to CASSFALGNTGELFF. The complete variable domain, with remaining parts taken from reference TRBV7-2 and TRBJ2-2, reads GAGVSQSPSNKVTEKGKDVELRCDPISGHTALYWYRQSLGQGLEFLIYFQGNSAPDKSGLPSDRFSAERTGGSVSTLTIQRTQQEDSAVYLCASSFALGNTGELFFGEGSRLTVL.

This clonotype occurred a few times. The chain has TRBV7-2 and TRBJ1-1; D might be TRBD1 (6 bases). The CDR3 contains 15 residues. Per the germline V gene, CDR1 is SGHTA and CDR2 is FQGNSA. Trimming stripped 4 bases from V and 4 bases from J, with 16 bases between. The CDR3 DNA reads TGTGCCAGCAGCTCCACTCCCAGGGGTAGCACTGAAGCTTTCTTT. It translates to CASSSTPRGSTEAFF.

The chain recombines TRBV9 with TRBJ2-1; TRBD2 agrees at 9 bases. The junction had 2 bases not matched to a gene; V was cut back by 3 bases and J by 1 base. Germline CDR1 SGDLS, CDR2 YYNGEE. The CDR3 length is 15 residues. CDR3 in amino acids: CASSDSGRSYNEQFF. CDR3 DNA sequence: TGTGCCAGCAGCGATAGCGGGAGATCCTACAATGAGCAGTTCTTC. Using reference TRBV9 and TRBJ2-1 for the parts outside the CDR3, the full variable domain is DSGVTQTPKHLITATGQRVTLRCSPRSGDLSVYWYQQSLDQGLQFLIQYYNGEERAKGNILERFSAQQFPDLHSELNLSSLELGDSALYFCASSDSGRSYNEQFFGPGTRLTVL.

V is TRBV9 and J is TRBJ2-2; the D gene is possibly TRBD1 (5 bases). Trimming removed 0 bases at V and 6 bases at J, with 9 bases between. The CDR3 runs 14 residues. Germline V gives CDR1 SGDLS, CDR2 YYNGEE. For the CDR3, the DNA is TGTGCCAGCAGCGTAGCGGCAGGGCCCGGGGAGCTGTTTTTT. This codes for CASSVAAGPGELFF.

The chain links TRBV6-2 or TRBV6-3 to TRBJ2-1; unclear D gene. Germline CDR1 MNHEY, CDR2 SVGEGT. Trimming pared 5 bases from V and 12 bases from J, leaving 11 bases between. This CDR3 is built from 11 residues. DNA for the CDR3: TGTGCCAGCAGTCACGGACCGGGGCAGTTCTTC. This gives the protein CASSHGPGQFF.

This chain uses TRBV12-3 or TRBV12-4 with TRBJ2-4; 8 bases map to TRBD2. This CDR3 spans 13 amino acids. Trimming at V came to 8 bases and at J to 7 bases, leaving 7 bases not matched to a gene. CDR3: CASRYGGRNIQYF. The CDR3 DNA reads TGTGCCAGCCGATACGGCGGGAGGAACATTCAGTACTTC.

The V call is TRBV9, the J call TRBJ2-1; 9 positions match TRBD2. Germline V lookup: CDR1 SGDLS, CDR2 YYNGEE. CDR3 length: 15 residues. The J segment lost 7 bases and the V segment lost 4 bases, leaving 9 bases of the junction unmatched. The CDR3, as DNA: TGTGCCAGCAGCTCCCCCGGGACTAGCTTTAATGAGCAGTTCTTC. Amino acids: CASSSPGTSFNEQFF.

This clonotype was detected ten times or more. The chain recombines TRBV16 with TRBJ2-7; no clear D gene. The CDR3 is 12 amino acids. Germline-derived CDR1 and CDR2 are KGHSY and FQNENV. The V and J ends lost 4 bases and 3 bases respectively, with 7 bases between them. The CDR3 bases are TGTGCCAGCAGCCCCCTAGGCTACGAGCAGTACTTC. This codes for CASSPLGYEQYF.

The rearrangement uses TRBV5-1 and TRBJ2-1; D is perhaps TRBD2 (5 bases). The CDR3 is made up of 15 amino acids. In germline, CDR1 is SGHRS, CDR2 YFSETQ. Trimming cost V 0 bases and J 8 bases, with 15 bases left between them. The CDR3 bases are TGCGCCAGCAGCTTGGCCGGTACTAGGACGGATGAGCAGTTCTTC. Its translation: CASSLAGTRTDEQFF.

This clonotype was seen repeatedly, ten times or more. V is TRBV12-3 or TRBV12-4 and J is TRBJ1-1, with D unresolved. V shed 2 bases and J shed 2 bases, with 6 bases lying between them. The CDR3 length is 13 residues. This chain's CDR3 is CASSLWDNTEAFF. CDR3 sequence (DNA): TGTGCCAGCAGTTTATGGGATAACACTGAAGCTTTCTTT.

This clonotype occurred a few times. The chain couples TRBV12-3 or TRBV12-4 to TRBJ1-1; possibly TRBD1 for D (6 bases). Between the trimmed V and J ends, which lost 6 bases and 1 base, there was a span of 18 bases. The CDR3 contains 16 residues. CDR3 residues: CASRFYEGHKNTEAFF. CDR3 nucleotides: TGTGCCAGCAGGTTTTATGAGGGACATAAGAACACTGAAGCTTTCTTT.

This clonotype showed up just a few times. This rearrangement joins TRBV20-1 to TRBJ2-7; D is ambiguous. Germline values: CDR1 DFQATT, CDR2 SNEGSKA (reference sequence). The CDR3 runs to 13 residues. The ends were cut back, 3 bases at V and 4 bases at J, with 13 bases in the middle. In DNA, the CDR3 is TGCAGTGCTAGGGCGGCGGATCGATACGAGCAGTACTTC. This encodes CSARAADRYEQYF.